This is a list of T cell receptor beta chains from one sample in a study of T cell repertoires in cytomegalovirus infection. Using its own MiXCR run on the reads, TCRdb lists one record per CDR3 protein. The table lists about 100,000 distinct CDR3 sequences, about a quarter of them singletons. The specimen was CD8+ T cells from PBMCs. These receptors all come from a human donor in good health (CMV status not recorded). Some clones in this sample may be carry-over from other donors' samples. Each CDR3 is given without its conserved first and last residue. A D gene is named only where the DNA matches it firmly.

CDR3: SVGDSYYEQY
D: NA
V: TRBV29-1

CDR3: ASSWAGYEQY
D: NA
V: TRBV28

CDR3: ASSPPLAASSYNEQF
D: NA
V: TRBV7-9

CDR3: ASSPRTGQYTGELF
D: TRBD1
V: TRBV28

CDR3: ASSPDKRPTYEQY
D: NA
V: TRBV2

CDR3: SARAVTYEQY
D: NA
V: TRBV20-1

CDR3: ASSLDDRGLNEQF
D: TRBD1
V: TRBV4-3

CDR3: ASSYQTGEGSSYEQY
D: NA
V: TRBV6-6

CDR3: ASIPGGGRNEQF
D: NA
V: TRBV11-1

CDR3: ASSYSTSGNNEQF
D: TRBD2
V: TRBV6-2/TRBV6-3

CDR3: ASSSRQAEAYNEQF
D: NA
V: TRBV27

CDR3: ASSLGQGLQPQH
D: NA
V: TRBV12-3/TRBV12-4

CDR3: ASRSGTGYNEQF
D: TRBD1
V: TRBV28

CDR3: ASSFGTDDNEQF
D: NA
V: TRBV12-3/TRBV12-4

CDR3: ASRMADAEAF
D: NA
V: TRBV6-2/TRBV6-3

CDR3: ASSYGEKLF
D: NA
V: TRBV6-6

CDR3: SVEDPLDRVGNTEAF
D: TRBD1
V: TRBV29-1

CDR3: ASREVSYEQY
D: NA
V: TRBV2

CDR3: ASSLVEGTGLEGTEAF
D: TRBD1
V: TRBV7-8

CDR3: ASSYTGLAGGETQY
D: TRBD2
V: TRBV7-2

CDR3: ASSLPLGQGGTGELF
D: TRBD1
V: TRBV28

CDR3: ASNRQGKSQPQH
D: TRBD1
V: TRBV12-3/TRBV12-4

CDR3: ASSSSGGAADTQY
D: TRBD2
V: TRBV7-3

CDR3: AIWAGAMNTEAF
D: NA
V: TRBV10-3

CDR3: ASSQGTQGLIYEQY
D: NA
V: TRBV4-1

CDR3: ASSLETGANEQF
D: TRBD1
V: TRBV5-6

CDR3: ASSFSGEGYEQY
D: TRBD2
V: TRBV27

CDR3: ATSGSWGQPQH
D: NA
V: TRBV24-1

CDR3: ASSQEGGYGYT
D: NA
V: TRBV14

CDR3: ASSNPTEPNYNGQF
D: NA
V: TRBV19

CDR3: ASSFGGDPYEQY
D: NA
V: TRBV7-2